Following are 23 T cell receptor beta chains from one sample sequenced in a study of vaccination effects on CD4 cells after COVID-19. Their antigen targets remain unknown. Cultured cells yielded isolated CD4+ T cells after 10 days. Each participant received a vaccine that was either BNT162b2 or mRNA-1273, given as two doses. The method was immunoSEQ multiplex PCR; TCRdb's version includes in-frame clones alone and lacks a portion of them. The sample consists of tens of thousands of clones, around two thirds of them appearing once. The material sequenced was CD4+ T cells from PBMCs cultured without peptide, taken after COVID-19 vaccination. The receptors here all came from a human donor who received a COVID-19 vaccine.

The chain has TRBV2 and TRBJ2-1; the D gene is possibly TRBD2 (7 bases). The V gene's germline CDR1 is SNHLY and CDR2 FYNNEI. V was trimmed by 7 bases and J by 9 bases, leaving 10 bases between them. The CDR3 consists of 11 residues. This CDR3 is CASTGGGEQFF. The CDR3 DNA follows: TGTGCCAGCACGGGGGGCGGTGAGCAGTTCTTC.

Written as DNA, the CDR3 is TGTGCCAGTAGTACCCGACTAGTAAATGAGCAGTTCTTC. Protein product: CASSTRLVNEQFF. The V gene is TRBV19, the J gene TRBJ2-1; perhaps TRBD2 as D (6 bases). This CDR3 has 13 amino acids. Trimming shortened V by 4 bases and J by 7 bases, and 11 bases separated the two germline ends. Per the germline V gene, CDR1 is LNHDA and CDR2 is SQIVND (reference sequence).

This chain links TRBV7-2 with TRBJ1-5, with D tentatively TRBD1 (5 bases). The CDR3 covers 13 residues. Germline values: CDR1 SGHTA, CDR2 FQGNSA. V lost 1 base and J 7 bases, leaving 8 bases between the germline ends. The CDR3 nucleotides are TGTGCCAGCAGCTTAGAGGGGCGACAGCCCCAGCATTTT. Its protein product is CASSLEGRQPQHF.

The J gene is TRBJ2-2, the V gene TRBV27; 8 bases fit TRBD1. Germline V CDR1 and CDR2: MNHEY, SMNVEV (reference sequence). The CDR3 covers 17 residues. Germline trimming cut 2 bases from V and 0 bases from J; bases unmatched to any gene: 5. The CDR3 DNA reads as TGTGCCAGCAGTTTAAAAGGACAGGGCGCGAACACCGGGGAGCTGTTTTTT. Protein: CASSLKGQGANTGELFF.

Comments on this clone: Other DNA sequences of this sample code for an identical CDR3. The V gene is TRBV6-5, the J gene TRBJ1-5; TRBD1 matches at 7 bases. This CDR3 is 14 amino acids long. J was trimmed by 3 bases and V by 4 bases; bases with no gene match: 3. Germline V CDR1 and CDR2: MNHEY, SVGAGI. CDR3 coding DNA: TGTGCCAGCAGTTTGACAGGGCCCAATCAGCCCCAGCATTTT. Its translation is CASSLTGPNQPQHF.

The chain uses TRBV5-4 and TRBJ2-2; 10 bases agree with TRBD1. The ends lost 4 bases at V and 3 bases at J; junction bases unmatched: 9. The CDR3 length is 17 residues. Germline CDR1 reads SGHNT; CDR2 reads YYREEE (reference sequence). CDR3 protein: CASSRTGGATDTGELFF. CDR3 DNA: TGTGCCAGCAGCCGGACAGGGGGTGCTACGGACACCGGGGAGCTGTTTTTT.

The chain links TRBV19 to TRBJ1-5; D gene ambiguous. The CDR3 covers 14 residues. Trimming took off 5 bases at V and 0 bases at J, with 8 bases between the two ends. Germline V gene data show CDR1 as LNHDA and CDR2 as SQIVND (reference sequence). CDR3 nucleotide sequence: TGTGCCAGTAGTTCATTCCATAGCAATCAGCCCCAGCATTTT. Its translation is CASSSFHSNQPQHF.

The rearrangement joins TRBV7-6 to TRBJ2-3; maybe TRBD2 (6 bases). Germline-derived CDR1 and CDR2 are SGHVS and FNYEAQ. Trimming took 2 bases from V and 3 from J, leaving 18 bases between them. CDR3 length: 17 residues. CDR3 sequence reads: CASSLRAGRDGTDTQYF. The DNA of the CDR3 is TGTGCCAGCAGCTTAAGGGCGGGGCGGGATGGAACAGATACGCAGTATTTT. The complete variable domain, with remaining parts taken from reference TRBV7-6 and TRBJ2-3, reads GAGVSQSPRYKVTKRGQDVALRCDPISGHVSLYWYRQALGQGPEFLTYFNYEAQQDKSGLPNDRFSAERPEGSISTLTIQRTEQRDSAMYRCASSLRAGRDGTDTQYFGPGTRLTVL.

As concerns this clone: This same CDR3 is encoded by further DNA sequences in the sample. For the CDR3, the DNA is TGCGCCAGCAGCTTGGGGGGTGGGGAGACCCAGTACTTC. This gives the protein CASSLGGGETQYF. This chain joins TRBV5-1 and TRBJ2-5; no clear D. The CDR3 is made up of 13 amino acids. Germline V gene sequence: CDR1 SGHRS, CDR2 YFSETQ. V lost 0 bases and J lost 5, with 8 bases in between.

The chain is built from TRBV2 and TRBJ2-3; 12 nucleotides align to TRBD1. The CDR3 covers 16 residues. Unmatched junction bases numbered 7, after V lost 5 bases and J lost 4 bases. Germline V gives CDR1 SNHLY, CDR2 FYNNEI. In DNA form, the CDR3 reads TGTGCCAGCAGTCAAACTGGGACAGGGGGCCCAGATACGCAGTATTTT. Protein product: CASSQTGTGGPDTQYF.

The chain has TRBV24-1 and TRBJ1-3; 7 bases are a match to TRBD1. CDR1 is KGHDR, CDR2 SFDVKD, per germline. V lost 3 bases, J lost 4 bases, and 8 bases stayed unmatched. The CDR3 covers 16 residues. The CDR3 nucleotides read TGTGCCACCAGTGATCCGAGGGGGCCGAAGGGAAACACCATATATTTT. It specifies CATSDPRGPKGNTIYF.

The rearrangement links TRBV19 to TRBJ2-1; 9 bases agree with TRBD2. V was clipped by 4 bases and J by 5 bases; unmatched bases: 6. The CDR3 spans 15 residues. The V gene's germline CDR1 is LNHDA and CDR2 SQIVND (reference sequence). As DNA, the CDR3 is TGTGCCAGTAGTAACGAGCGGGGGGCGAACAATGAGCAGTTCTTC. It translates to CASSNERGANNEQFF.

The chain combines TRBV19 with TRBJ2-4; D possibly matches TRBD1 or TRBD2 (5 bases each). V was trimmed by 5 bases and J by 5 bases, leaving 13 bases between them. The CDR3 spans 14 residues. Looked up from germline, CDR1 is LNHDA and CDR2 is SQIVND (reference sequence). The CDR3 DNA reads as TGTGCCAGTAGTCTCGGGACCCTCGAAAACATTCAGTACTTC. This codes for CASSLGTLENIQYF.

This clone was seen more than once but under ten times. This rearrangement joins TRBV5-4 to TRBJ2-5, with a weak D call TRBD2 (6 bases). This CDR3 is built from 15 residues. V dropped 5 bases and J dropped 4 bases, with 18 bases sitting between them. Germline V gene lookup returns CDR1 SGHNT and CDR2 YYREEE (reference sequence). The CDR3 region has the DNA TGTGCCAGCAGGGATAAATCGGGGGTCTTAGAGACCCAGTACTTC. Protein product: CASRDKSGVLETQYF.

The J gene is TRBJ2-7, the V gene TRBV24-1; D possibly corresponds to TRBD2 (5 bases). Between the trimmed V and J ends, which lost 0 bases and 0 bases, there was a span of 11 bases. Germline-derived CDR1 and CDR2 are KGHDR and SFDVKD. The CDR3 runs 16 residues. The CDR3 loop is CATSDLPIGSSYEQYV. The CDR3 DNA follows: TGTGCCACCAGTGATTTGCCGATTGGGAGCTCCTACGAGCAGTACGTC.

The rearrangement joins TRBV18 to TRBJ1-1; the D is unclear. Trimming shortened V by 3 bases and J by 4 bases, and 12 bases separated the two germline ends. Germline V gene data show CDR1 as KGHSH and CDR2 as LQKENI. This CDR3 contains 14 residues. As DNA, the CDR3 is TGTGCCAGCTCACCGACCGGACCGGGCACTGAAGCTTTCTTT. Amino acids: CASSPTGPGTEAFF. The full variable domain, completed using reference TRBV18 and TRBJ1-1, is NAGVMQNPRHLVRRRGQEARLRCSPMKGHSHVYWYRQLPEEGLKFMVYLQKENIIDESGMPKERFSAEFPKEGPSILRIQQVVRGDSAAYFCASSPTGPGTEAFFGQGTRLTVV.

The chain couples TRBV30 to TRBJ1-4; a weak D match, TRBD1 (5 bases). Germline CDR1 is GTSNPN and CDR2 is SVGIG (reference sequence). V dropped 4 bases and J dropped 8 bases, with 17 bases sitting between them. CDR3 length equals 14 residues. CDR3 loop: CAWNPPGGIEKLFF. DNA for the CDR3: TGTGCCTGGAACCCTCCGGGGGGGATCGAAAAACTGTTTTTT.

The rearrangement uses TRBV5-1 and TRBJ2-2; D unresolved. CDR1 SGHRS and CDR2 YFSETQ come from the germline V gene. V lost 7 bases to trimming and J lost 5 bases, with 42 bases between them. The CDR3 covers 23 residues. As DNA, the CDR3 is TGCGCCAGCCAGCCAAAAGCACCCGTTGTGTGGACGAGACGACTCGTGGGGACCGGGGAGCTGTTTTTT. It specifies CASQPKAPVVWTRRLVGTGELFF. Together with reference TRBV5-1 and TRBJ2-2, the CDR3 gives the full variable domain: KAGVTQTPRYLIKTRGQQVTLSCSPISGHRSVSWYQQTPGQGLQFLFEYFSETQRNKGNFPGRFSGRQFSNSRSEMNVSTLELGDSALYLCASQPKAPVVWTRRLVGTGELFFGEGSRLTVL.

The CDR3 sequence: CASSKARVGDQPQHF. DNA for the CDR3: TGTGCCAGCAGCAAAGCGAGAGTGGGAGATCAGCCCCAGCATTTT. The genes are TRBV21-1 and TRBJ1-5. TRBV21-1 is a known pseudogene. The CDR3 totals 15 residues.

This clone was counted once. V and J are TRBV6-2 or TRBV6-3 and TRBJ2-1, with 11 positions matching TRBD2. The CDR3 consists of 15 residues. J lost 3 bases, V lost 6 bases, and 4 bases had no gene match. CDR1 MNHEY and CDR2 SVGEGT come from the germline V gene. CDR3 nucleotide sequence: TGTGCCAGCAGCCTACTAGCGGGGGACTACAATGAGCAGTTCTTC. This codes for CASSLLAGDYNEQFF.

The rearrangement joins TRBV6-5 to TRBJ1-2; D uncertain. Trimming shortened V by 2 bases and J by 8 bases, and 9 bases separated the two germline ends. In germline, CDR1 is MNHEY, CDR2 SVGAGI. The CDR3 is made up of 12 amino acids. The chain's CDR3 is CASSYGAAGYTF. The CDR3 nucleotides read TGTGCCAGCAGTTACGGAGCGGCAGGCTACACCTTC.

The rearrangement joins TRBV20-1 to TRBJ2-5; the D is unclear. The CDR3 extends over 11 amino acids. Germline V gene sequence: CDR1 DFQATT, CDR2 SNEGSKA (reference sequence). Deletions cut 6 bases from V and 2 bases from J, with 7 bases between. The CDR3 protein is CSANKQETQYF. The CDR3 DNA reads TGCAGTGCGAACAAGCAAGAGACCCAGTACTTC.

This clone was detected only a few times. The chain employs TRBV6-2 or TRBV6-3 and TRBJ2-5; D remains unclear. Germline V CDR1 and CDR2: MNHEY, SVGEGT. The CDR3 is 11 residues long. Trimming removed 3 bases at V and 7 bases at J, with 6 bases between. This CDR3 reads CASSYIWTQYF. The CDR3 DNA is TGTGCCAGCAGTTATATCTGGACCCAGTACTTC.